This is a list of T cell receptor beta chains from one sample in a study of T cell changes during pregnancy in multiple sclerosis. Produced via immunoSEQ multiplex PCR; TCRdb's table is partial and in-frame only. Altogether fewer than 85,000 clones are present, around 91% being singletons, with the ten largest covering approximately 1.9%. This sample comprised peripheral blood, obtained before pregnancy. These receptor sequences come from a female donor with multiple sclerosis, enrolled in a pregnancy study. The CDR3 runs from the conserved cysteine through the conserved F or W. Fields, in order: J gene, D gene, V gene, clone size, CDR3 protein, CDR3 DNA. A D gene is named only where the DNA matches it firmly. The size entry is marked missing in some rows and otherwise reads once, few, many or a size class.

TRBJ1-2,TRBD1,TRBV15,NA,CATSLTGVYGYTF,TGTGCCACCAGCTTAACAGGGGTCTATGGCTACACCTTC
TRBJ1-5,NA,TRBV27,NA,CASSSLNQPQHF,TGTGCCAGCAGTTCACTCAATCAGCCCCAGCATTTT
TRBJ1-3,NA,TRBV7-8,NA,CASSLGPEGLVGNTIYF,TGTGCCAGCAGCTTAGGGCCGGAGGGCTTAGTTGGAAACACCATATATTTT
TRBJ2-1,TRBD1,TRBV19,NA,CASTQDRGSYNEQFF,TGTGCCAGTACCCAGGACAGGGGCTCCTACAATGAGCAGTTCTTC
TRBJ2-7,NA,TRBV6-6,NA,CASSRTEYEQYF,TGTGCCAGCAGCCGCACCGAGTACGAGCAGTACTTC
TRBJ1-2,TRBD1,TRBV6-4,NA,CASSDGQGRSGYTF,TGTGCCAGCAGTGACGGACAGGGAAGGAGTGGCTACACCTTC
TRBJ1-6,NA,TRBV6-5,NA,CASSYSGGLSPLHF,TGTGCCAGCAGTTACTCGGGGGGGCTTTCACCCCTCCACTTT
TRBJ1-1,NA,TRBV30,NA,CAWSPRGLGTGEAFF,TGTGCCTGGTCCCCGAGGGGGTTAGGAACAGGTGAAGCTTTCTTT
TRBJ1-1,NA,TRBV27,NA,CASSFRGRGYTEAFF,TGTGCCAGCAGTTTTCGGGGTAGGGGGTACACTGAAGCTTTCTTT
TRBJ2-7,TRBD1,TRBV19,NA,CASRRQGAYEQYF,TGTGCCAGTAGACGACAGGGGGCCTACGAGCAGTACTTC
TRBJ1-2,NA,TRBV5-6,NA,CASSWGTSPVYGYTF,TGTGCCAGCAGCTGGGGGACTTCGCCAGTCTATGGCTACACCTTC
TRBJ1-1,NA,TRBV6-5,NA,CASATAREEVWAFF,TGTGCCAGCGCAACCGCCCGGGAGGAAGTTTGGGCTTTCTTT
TRBJ2-3,TRBD2,TRBV5-1,NA,CASSLDSGGPTDTQYF,TGCGCCAGCAGCTTGGACAGCGGGGGGCCCACAGATACGCAGTATTTT
TRBJ1-1,NA,TRBV6-1,NA,CASSEAAGTMNTEAFF,TGTGCCAGCAGTGAAGCGGCAGGGACAATGAACACTGAAGCTTTCTTT
TRBJ2-3,NA,TRBV2,NA,CASTGIKGTDTQYF,TGTGCCAGCACCGGAATCAAGGGGACAGATACGCAGTATTTT
TRBJ2-1,NA,TRBV2,NA,CASNREVDSGRTNEQFF,TGTGCCAGCAACCGAGAAGTAGATAGCGGTCGAACAAATGAGCAGTTCTTC
TRBJ2-7,NA,TRBV7-9,NA,CASSLEESYEQYF,TGTGCCAGCAGCTTAGAGGAGTCCTACGAGCAGTACTTC
TRBJ2-7,TRBD1,TRBV4-1,NA,CASSQESDRVYEQYF,TGCGCCAGCAGCCAAGAGTCGGACAGGGTCTACGAGCAGTACTTC
TRBJ2-1,NA,TRBV7-9,once,CASSLSLASSYNEQFF,TGTGCCAGCAGCTTAAGTCTGGCCAGCTCCTACAATGAGCAGTTCTTC
TRBJ2-7,TRBD2,TRBV7-9,NA,CASSTQIAGGTTSSYEQYF,TGTGCCAGCAGCACGCAGATAGCGGGGGGCACCACAAGCTCCTACGAGCAGTACTTC
TRBJ1-4,NA,TRBV7-2,NA,CASSFQGGTNEKLFF,TGTGCCAGCAGCTTCCAGGGTGGAACTAATGAAAAACTGTTTTTT
TRBJ2-1,NA,TRBV28,NA,CASSILGEGGNEQFF,NA
TRBJ2-7,TRBD1,TRBV4-2,NA,CASSQWTGSYEQYF,TGTGCCAGCAGCCAATGGACAGGGTCCTACGAGCAGTACTTC
TRBJ2-3,NA,TRBV5-4,NA,CASSFQRGGADTQYF,TGTGCCAGCAGCTTTCAGCGCGGGGGCGCAGATACGCAGTATTTT
TRBJ1-2,TRBD1,TRBV7-2,NA,CASSTRGTRAYGYTF,TGTGCCAGCAGCACCAGGGGGACCCGGGCCTATGGCTACACCTTC
TRBJ2-7,TRBD2,TRBV28,NA,CASSLSLSLAGLTYEQYF,TGTGCCAGCAGTTTATCCCTCTCTTTAGCGGGGCTCACCTACGAGCAGTACTTC
TRBJ1-5,NA,TRBV5-5,NA,CASSRTGAQGNTQPQHF,TGTGCCAGCAGCCGGACTGGCGCCCAGGGGAATACTCAGCCCCAGCATTTT
TRBJ2-7,TRBD1,TRBV15,few,CATSRTGASYEQYF,TGTGCCACCAGCAGGACAGGGGCCTCCTACGAGCAGTACTTC
TRBJ1-4,NA,TRBV6-1,few,CASSEGDTTNEKLFF,TGTGCCAGCAGTGAAGGGGACACGACTAATGAAAAACTGTTTTTT
TRBJ1-6,NA,TRBV12-5,few,CASGLRGNSPLHF,TGTGCTAGTGGTTTGCGGGGAAATTCACCCCTCCACTTT
TRBJ1-2,TRBD1,TRBV5-1,NA,CASSIETGGYGYTF,TGCGCCAGCAGCATTGAGACAGGGGGGTATGGCTACACCTTC
TRBJ1-5,TRBD1,TRBV5-1,few,CASSLTGVSNQPQHF,TGCGCCAGCAGCTTGACAGGGGTTAGCAATCAGCCCCAGCATTTT
TRBJ2-7,TRBD2,TRBV6-1,NA,CASSEEPWRGGYEQYF,TGTGCCAGCAGTGAAGAGCCCTGGCGGGGGGGCTACGAGCAGTACTTC
TRBJ1-2,NA,TRBV2,few,CASSVARAYGYTF,TGTGCCAGCAGTGTGGCCAGGGCCTATGGCTACACCTTC
TRBJ1-1,TRBD1,TRBV4-2,NA,CASSQVGDRGYMNTEAFF,TGTGCCAGCAGCCAAGTGGGGGACAGGGGCTACATGAACACTGAAGCTTTCTTT
TRBJ1-6,TRBD1,TRBV7-8,NA,CASRQGMGNSPLHF,TGTGCCAGCCGACAGGGGATGGGGAATTCACCCCTCCACTTT
TRBJ1-1,NA,TRBV5-6,NA,CASTLPREDTEAFF,TGTGCCAGCACCCTTCCTCGAGAGGACACTGAAGCTTTCTTT
TRBJ2-4,NA,TRBV15,NA,CATSRDIVRSQYF,TGTGCCACCAGCAGAGATATCGTACGCAGTCAGTACTTC
TRBJ1-1,NA,TRBV5-1,NA,CASSLGGPEAFF,TGCGCCAGCAGCCTGGGAGGTCCTGAAGCTTTCTTT
TRBJ2-7,NA,TRBV7-8,NA,CASSLNTYYEQYF,TGTGCCAGCAGCTTAAATACCTACTACGAGCAGTACTTC
TRBJ2-1,TRBD2,TRBV4-2,few,CASSQAGTRSYNEQFF,TGTGCCAGCAGCCAAGCGGGGACTAGGTCCTACAATGAGCAGTTCTTC
TRBJ2-3,NA,TRBV5-4,NA,CASSLAGGPSLTDTQYF,TGTGCCAGCAGCTTGGCGGGGGGCCCCTCGCTCACAGATACGCAGTATTTT
TRBJ2-3,NA,TRBV9,NA,CASSVVLSNTDTQYF,TGTGCCAGCAGCGTAGTACTATCAAACACAGATACGCAGTATTTT
TRBJ2-5,NA,TRBV10-1,NA,CASSPGETQYF,TGCGCCAGCAGTCCGGGGGAGACCCAGTACTTC
TRBJ1-2,TRBD1,TRBV28,NA,CASSSSEGARDGYTF,TGTGCCAGCAGCAGCTCGGAGGGGGCTAGGGATGGCTACACCTTC
TRBJ2-4,NA,TRBV9,NA,CASSDPTGSGAKNIQYF,TGTGCCAGCAGCGACCCGACAGGTAGTGGGGCCAAAAACATTCAGTACTTC
TRBJ1-1,TRBD1,TRBV6-5,NA,CAANRGGNTEAFF,TGTGCCGCAAACAGGGGGGGGAACACTGAAGCTTTCTTT
TRBJ2-2,NA,TRBV19,NA,CASEDYPNTGELFF,TGTGCCAGTGAGGACTACCCCAACACCGGGGAGCTGTTTTTT
TRBJ2-7,TRBD2,TRBV14,NA,CASSQEGWREGYEQYF,TGTGCCAGCAGCCAAGAAGGATGGAGGGAGGGATACGAGCAGTACTTC
TRBJ1-2,NA,TRBV28,NA,CASSGLRGFLGGYGYTF,TGTGCCAGCAGCGGCCTTCGGGGTTTCTTAGGGGGCTATGGCTACACCTTC
TRBJ2-3,TRBD1,TRBV6-4,NA,CASSRGQGGSDTQYF,TGTGCCAGCAGTCGGGGACAGGGAGGCTCAGATACGCAGTATTTT
TRBJ1-5,NA,TRBV4-1,NA,CASSKVEIAAQPQHF,TGCGCCAGCAGCAAGGTGGAAATTGCGGCTCAGCCCCAGCATTTT
TRBJ1-6,NA,TRBV6-1,many,CASSEQDNSPLHF,TGTGCCAGCAGTGAACAGGATAATTCACCCCTCCACTTT